This entry lists 25 T cell receptor beta chains sequenced from one sample in a study of T cells in Graves' hyperthyroidism and ophthalmopathy. Amplification yielded TCR beta CDR3 regions, with RNA transcripts as the source. Carried out on the TCR CDR3, a first-round RT-PCR used the HTBI primer set. Using its own MiXCR run on the multiplex PCR reads, TCRdb lists one record per CDR3 protein. This sample has hundreds of thousands of distinct CDR3 sequences; approximately 15% occur once, and the top ten carry approximately 4.2%. The sequenced sample consisted of blood. These receptors came from a woman between 40 and 55 years old with Graves' ophthalmopathy.

This clonotype was recorded at least ten times. V is TRBV30 and J is TRBJ2-2; the D is unclear. The CDR3 totals 12 residues. Germline CDR1 is GTSNPN and CDR2 is SVGIG (reference sequence). V dropped 2 bases and J dropped 5 bases, with 6 bases sitting between them. The CDR3, as DNA: TGTGCCTGGAGTAGGGTTACCGGGGAGCTGTTTTTT. It specifies CAWSRVTGELFF.

This clonotype showed up many times. The chain has TRBV28 and TRBJ2-2; D remains unclear. The germline gives CDR1 MDHEN, CDR2 SYDVKM. CDR3 length equals 17 residues. The V end was cut by 3 bases, the J end by 4 bases, with 18 bases between. The DNA for the CDR3 is TGTGCCAGCAGTTTGGGCCTCGGGCCCCCGAGCACCGGGGAGCTGTTTTTT. This translates into CASSLGLGPPSTGELFF.

This clonotype appeared many times. The chain couples TRBV29-1 to TRBJ1-2, with a possible D match to TRBD1 (6 bases). V dropped 4 bases and J dropped 1 base, with 22 bases sitting between them. CDR3 length: 17 amino acids. Germline V gene lookup returns CDR1 SQVTM and CDR2 ANQGSEA. The DNA for the CDR3 is TGCAGCGTTGTAATGGGTCAGGGGCCCTGGGATAACTATGGCTACACCTTC. Its translation is CSVVMGQGPWDNYGYTF.

This clonotype occurred many times. The chain is built from TRBV30 and TRBJ1-2, with TRBD1 matching 8 bases. V lost 8 bases to trimming and J lost 4 bases; unmatched junction nucleotides: 9. The germline V gene encodes CDR1 GTSNPN and CDR2 SVGIG (reference sequence). The CDR3 is made up of 13 amino acids. This CDR3 reads CAQKGTGFYGYTF. In nucleotides, the CDR3 is TGTGCCCAGAAAGGGACAGGCTTCTATGGCTACACCTTC.

This clonotype has a count of ten or more. The gene calls are TRBV7-3 and TRBJ1-2; perhaps TRBD1 as D (6 bases). Germline V gene lookup returns CDR1 SGHTA and CDR2 FQGTGA. The CDR3 covers 13 residues. The CDR3 spells CDTLPQGTYGYTF. Here the CDR3 DNA reads TGTGATACGCTACCCCAGGGGACCTATGGCTACACCTTC.

The chain uses TRBV11-2 and TRBJ2-7; 14 bases are shared with TRBD2. Germline values: CDR1 SGHAT, CDR2 FQNNGV. The ends lost 1 base at V and 4 bases at J; junction bases unmatched: 3. The CDR3 extends over 16 amino acids. The CDR3 coding sequence is TGTGCCAGCAGCTTAGTAGGGACTAGCGGGAGTTACGAGCAGTACTTC. Its protein is CASSLVGTSGSYEQYF. The complete variable domain, with remaining parts taken from reference TRBV11-2 and TRBJ2-7, reads EAGVAQSPRYKIIEKRQSVAFWCNPISGHATLYWYQQILGQGPKLLIQFQNNGVVDDSQLPKDRFSAERLKGVDSTLKIQPAKLEDSAVYLCASSLVGTSGSYEQYFGPGTRLTVT.

The chain combines TRBV12-3 or TRBV12-4 with TRBJ2-5, with TRBD2 identical over 7 bases. The CDR3 consists of 14 residues. Trimming cost V 3 bases and J 5 bases; bases outside gene matches: 6. DNA for the CDR3: TGTGCCAGCAGTTTGACTAGCTTGAGGGAGACCCAGTACTTC. Translation gives CASSLTSLRETQYF.

The V gene is TRBV4-3, the J gene TRBJ1-2; 8 bases are a match to TRBD1. CDR1 is LGHNA, CDR2 YSLEER, per germline. The trim removed 1 base at V and 5 bases at J, leaving 12 bases unmatched. There are 17 residues in the CDR3. CDR3 sequence reads: CASSQVWRDRSQYGYTF. CDR3 coding DNA: TGCGCCAGCAGCCAAGTCTGGCGGGACAGGTCTCAATATGGCTACACCTTC.

The gene calls are TRBV6-2 or TRBV6-3 and TRBJ2-1; D unresolved. The germline CDR1 and CDR2 sequences are MNHEY and SVGEGT. Trimming removed 5 bases at V and 0 bases at J, with 11 bases between. The CDR3 consists of 15 residues. The CDR3 is CASSPLLGSYNEQFF. CDR3 nucleotides: TGTGCCAGCAGTCCCCTTCTAGGCTCCTACAATGAGCAGTTCTTC.

This clonotype was detected ten times or more. The chain combines TRBV29-1 with TRBJ2-7, with D tentatively TRBD1 (6 bases). Germline loops: CDR1 SQVTM, CDR2 ANQGSEA. V was pared by 6 bases and J by 8 bases, with 23 bases between. This CDR3 has 14 amino acids. CDR3 protein: CSVTGTDTGEKQYF. The CDR3 DNA is TGCAGCGTCACAGGGACGGATACTGGTGAGAAGCAGTACTTC.

This clonotype was picked up many times. This chain joins TRBV27 and TRBJ2-5; 12 positions agree with TRBD2. Germline CDR1 is MNHEY and CDR2 is SMNVEV (reference sequence). J was trimmed by 1 base and V by 6 bases; bases with no gene match: 3. This CDR3 is built from 15 residues. The CDR3 loop reads CASRGLAGPQETQYF. CDR3 bases: TGTGCCAGCAGGGGACTAGCGGGTCCCCAAGAGACCCAGTACTTC.

This clonotype came up a few times. The chain combines TRBV20-1 with TRBJ1-5; D might be TRBD1 (6 bases). The CDR3 extends over 14 amino acids. Trimming pared 5 bases from V and 0 bases from J, leaving 11 bases between. Germline-derived CDR1 and CDR2 are DFQATT and SNEGSKA (reference sequence). For the CDR3, the DNA is TGCAGTGCTCCCACGGGACATAGCAATCAGCCCCAGCATTTT. Translated: CSAPTGHSNQPQHF.

This clonotype came up a few times. The chain links TRBV6-2 or TRBV6-3 to TRBJ2-5; the match to TRBD2 covers 9 bases. Germline values: CDR1 MNHEY, CDR2 SVGEGT. Losses at the gene ends were 2 bases for V and 0 bases for J; bases not matched to a gene: 10. The CDR3 is made up of 18 amino acids. The CDR3 region has the DNA TGTGCCAGCAGTTACCAGCGAAAGGGACTAGCCGACCAAGAGACCCAGTACTTC. Translating gives CASSYQRKGLADQETQYF.

Ten or more counts support this clonotype. V usage is TRBV2 and J usage is TRBJ1-2, with D possibly being TRBD1 (5 bases). With 2 bases removed from V and 3 bases from J, the gap between germline ends came to 7 bases. The V gene's germline CDR1 is SNHLY and CDR2 FYNNEI. This CDR3 contains 13 residues. CDR3 sequence (DNA): TGTGCCAGCAGTGAAAGGGGTGACTATGGCTACACCTTC. As protein: CASSERGDYGYTF. The whole variable domain, remainder taken from reference TRBV2 and TRBJ1-2, is EPEVTQTPSHQVTQMGQEVILRCVPISNHLYFYWYRQILGQKVEFLVSFYNNEISEKSEIFDDQFSVERPDGSNFTLKIRSTKLEDSAMYFCASSERGDYGYTFGSGTRLTVV.

The chain links TRBV7-9 to TRBJ2-5; no clear D gene. The CDR3 runs to 13 residues. V was cut by 0 bases and J by 4 bases, with 6 bases left in between. The germline gives CDR1 SEHNR, CDR2 FQNEAQ (reference sequence). The CDR3 region is CASSLAMRETQYF. The CDR3 DNA sequence: TGTGCCAGCAGCTTAGCGATGAGAGAGACCCAGTACTTC.

This clonotype was seen many times. CDR3 region: CASSLPLQGAYQPQHF. CDR3 bases: TGTGCCAGCAGTTTACCCCTACAGGGGGCTTATCAGCCCCAGCATTTT. The chain recombines TRBV28 with TRBJ1-5; 9 bases match TRBD1. V was clipped by 2 bases and J by 5 bases; unmatched bases: 7. CDR1 and CDR2 from the germline V gene are MDHEN and SYDVKM. The CDR3 has 16 residues.

Only a few counts were recorded for this clonotype. The CDR3 here is CASSQAVDQETQYF. The CDR3 DNA sequence: TGTGCCAGCAGCCAAGCAGTGGACCAAGAGACCCAGTACTTC. The chain recombines TRBV3-1 with TRBJ2-5; D is undetermined. Germline CDR1 reads LGHDT; CDR2 reads YNNKEL (reference sequence). Deletions cut 1 base from V and 0 bases from J, with 6 bases between. CDR3 length: 14 amino acids.

The chain is built from TRBV6-2 or TRBV6-3 and TRBJ1-6; no definite D call. The V end was cut by 2 bases, the J end by 7 bases, with 6 bases between. This CDR3 comprises 13 residues. Looked up from germline, CDR1 is MNHEY and CDR2 is SVGEGT. DNA of the CDR3: TGTGCCAGCAGTTACGCCCGAAATTCACCCCTCCACTTT. Its translation: CASSYARNSPLHF.

The rearrangement uses TRBV6-5 and TRBJ1-2, with 7 bases identical to TRBD1. Trimming cost V 4 bases and J 7 bases; bases outside gene matches: 6. Looked up from germline, CDR1 is MNHEY and CDR2 is SVGAGI. The CDR3 consists of 13 residues. The DNA for the CDR3 is TGTGCCAGCAGTTCGACAGGGAACGGTGGCTACACCTTC. Residues: CASSSTGNGGYTF.

This clonotype was counted only a few times. The V gene is TRBV12-3 or TRBV12-4, the J gene TRBJ2-2; D unresolved. There are 16 residues in the CDR3. Trimming removed 6 bases from V and 5 bases from J, with 19 bases in between. As DNA, the CDR3 is TGTGCCAGCAGCGGCCGACTGATTGTGGGTACCGGGGAGCTGTTTTTT. It specifies CASSGRLIVGTGELFF.

CDR3 sequence reads: CASKAAGTAPSGANVLTF. CDR3 coding DNA: TGTGCCAGCAAAGCGGCCGGGACAGCTCCCTCTGGGGCCAACGTCCTGACTTTC. V and J are TRBV2 and TRBJ2-6; 7 bases agree with TRBD1. This CDR3 comprises 18 residues. V shed 7 bases, J shed 0 bases, and the junction held 12 bases outside the gene matches. Germline V gene lookup returns CDR1 SNHLY and CDR2 FYNNEI.

This clonotype was detected ten times or more. The genes are TRBV24-1 and TRBJ1-5; maybe TRBD1 (6 bases). Trimming left V 6 bases short and J 5 bases short, with 10 bases between. In germline, CDR1 is KGHDR, CDR2 SFDVKD. This CDR3 is 13 amino acids long. As DNA, the CDR3 is TGTGCCACCAGTTACAGGGTCGATCAGCCCCAGCATTTT. Translation gives CATSYRVDQPQHF.

The chain joins TRBV20-1 to TRBJ2-2; D unresolved. The CDR3 is 16 amino acids. Per germline, CDR1 DFQATT and CDR2 SNEGSKA (reference sequence). Trimming removed 1 base at V and 0 bases at J, with 12 bases between. CDR3 DNA: TGCAGTGCTAGAGGTCTCTTGGGGACGAACACCGGGGAGCTGTTTTTT. Protein sequence: CSARGLLGTNTGELFF.

This clonotype was seen repeatedly, ten times or more. This chain joins TRBV5-1 and TRBJ1-1; 7 nucleotides align to TRBD1. The length of the CDR3 is 14 residues. Germline loops: CDR1 SGHRS, CDR2 YFSETQ. Losses at the gene ends were 4 bases for V and 3 bases for J; bases not matched to a gene: 6. CDR3 region: CASSVQGTDTEAFF. The CDR3 coding sequence is TGCGCCAGCAGCGTACAGGGGACGGACACTGAAGCTTTCTTT.

There are many counts of this clonotype. The genes are TRBV7-3 and TRBJ2-7; 7 bases are a match to TRBD1. This CDR3 contains 14 residues. Trimming removed 0 bases from V and 5 bases from J; junction bases left unmatched: 4. Germline assignment: CDR1 SGHTA and CDR2 FQGTGA. The CDR3 is CASSLTGGADEQYF. In DNA, the CDR3 is TGTGCCAGCAGCTTAACAGGGGGCGCCGACGAGCAGTACTTC.